This entry features one T cell receptor (beta chain) sequence. Its cognate antigen is unknown. A multiplex PCR was run with 60 Vbeta primers and 13 Jbeta primers. Data came from immunoSEQ multiplex PCR; TCRdb stores just in-frame clones and leaves some out. The data contain more than 80,000 clones, 60% to 75% of them singletons. The V and J ends lost 8 bases and 5 bases respectively, with 16 bases between them. Germline values: CDR1 SGHTA, CDR2 FQGNSA. This CDR3 contains 13 residues. These data belong to a study of cytomegalovirus exposure and HLA in healthy donors. Study outcomes and limitations: Published work reported that the classifier diagnosed cytomegalovirus status with high specificity and sensitivity.

This TCR derives from a woman in her 70s in good health and CMV-seropositive. The genes are TRBV7-2 and TRBJ2-7, with TRBD2 as a possible D gene (5 bases). Sequencing was done on a sample of PBMCs. CDR3 coding DNA: TGTGCCAGCCGGAGGAGGTGGGCCCACGAGCAGTACTTC. Amino acids: CASRRRWAHEQYF. Using reference TRBV7-2 and TRBJ2-7 for the parts outside the CDR3, the full variable domain is GAGVSQSPSNKVTEKGKDVELRCDPISGHTALYWYRQSLGQGLEFLIYFQGNSAPDKSGLPSDRFSAERTGGSVSTLTIQRTQQEDSAVYLCASRRRWAHEQYFGPGTRLTVT.